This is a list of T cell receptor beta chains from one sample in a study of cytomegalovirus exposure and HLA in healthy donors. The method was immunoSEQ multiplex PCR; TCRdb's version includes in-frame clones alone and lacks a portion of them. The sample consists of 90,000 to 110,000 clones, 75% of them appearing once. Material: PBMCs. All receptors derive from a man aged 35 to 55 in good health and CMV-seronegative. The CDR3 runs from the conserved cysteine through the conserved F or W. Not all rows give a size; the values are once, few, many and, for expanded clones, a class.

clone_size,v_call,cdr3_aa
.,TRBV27,CASSYTGFYEQYF
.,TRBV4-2,CASSQAYAVGELFF
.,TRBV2,CASVSSGRASTDTQYF
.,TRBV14,CASSPRGGNTEAFF
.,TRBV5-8,CASSLVGQPPYEQYF
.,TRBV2,CASSDETGIGSPLHF
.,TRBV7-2,CASSFGGGSLVETQYF
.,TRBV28,CAIFGTNSNQPQHF
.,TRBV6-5,CASSYNRVMNAFF
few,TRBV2,CASGRVEEKLFF
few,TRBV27,CASSPDRTGFGGYTF
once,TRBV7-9,CASSSISPGLAGVEQFF
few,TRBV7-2,CASSTREGTEAFF
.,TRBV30,CAWVLAGRTDTQYF
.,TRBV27,CASSDLRVVNTGELFF
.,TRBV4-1,CASSQGTGFNEKLFF
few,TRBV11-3,CASNLGGVRDNEQFF
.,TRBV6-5,CASSRGAINEKLFF
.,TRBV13,CASSLGDRGNTEAFF
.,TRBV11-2,CASSLPDRVAYTF
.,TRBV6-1,CASTFLNTEAFF
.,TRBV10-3,CAISELAGIGDEQYF
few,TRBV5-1,CASSLEQASYEQYF
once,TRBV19,CASSGTHYGSTEAFF
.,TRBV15,CATSRAQGHGYTF